These 15 T cell receptor beta chains were sequenced from one sample in a study of OX40 agonist ivuxolimab in advanced cancers. Repertoires were generated with immunoSEQ multiplex PCR, while TCRdb's copy carries only in-frame clones and drops some. The table records more than 75,000 clones, 80% to 90% of them present only once. Sequenced here: CD4+ or CD8+ T cells sorted from blood, sampled in a trial of the OX40 agonist ivuxolimab. The receptor source for this set is an adult with an advanced solid tumor such as melanoma, head and neck, liver or kidney cancer.

V usage is TRBV14 and J usage is TRBJ2-5; D gene ambiguous. This CDR3 has 16 residues. CDR1 and CDR2 (germline): SGHDN, FVKESK. V was pared by 1 base and J by 5 bases, with 17 bases between. Written as DNA, the CDR3 is TGTGCCAGCAGCCAAGGGAGAAGAGCTATGAGGGAGACCCAGTACTTC. It translates to CASSQGRRAMRETQYF.

The chain links TRBV28 to TRBJ2-3; 8 bases match TRBD2. The junction had 12 bases not matched to a gene; V was cut back by 11 bases and J by 5 bases. The CDR3 sequence is 14 residues long. Germline V gene sequence: CDR1 MDHEN, CDR2 SYDVKM. The CDR3 region is CAWCRRGAGDTQYF. CDR3 nucleotides: TGTGCCTGGTGCAGGCGGGGGGCCGGAGATACGCAGTATTTT.

This rearrangement joins TRBV5-4 to TRBJ2-3; D uncertain. The V end lost 4 bases, the J end lost 1 base, and 7 bases lay between the germline ends. CDR1 and CDR2 from the germline V gene are SGHNT and YYREEE (reference sequence). This CDR3 spans 13 amino acids. The CDR3 region is CASSIPGTDTQYF. CDR3 sequence (DNA): TGTGCCAGCAGCATCCCGGGCACAGATACGCAGTATTTT.

The chain recombines TRBV6-1 with TRBJ2-7; the D gene is possibly TRBD1 (6 bases). Per the germline V gene, CDR1 is MNHNS and CDR2 is SASEGT. The CDR3 covers 14 residues. Deletions cut 7 bases from V and 2 bases from J, with 15 bases between. Here the CDR3 DNA reads TGTGCCAGCAATCCTATGACAGGACCCTACGAGCAGTACGTC. Protein sequence: CASNPMTGPYEQYV.

The chain couples TRBV10-2 to TRBJ2-5, with 10 positions matching TRBD2. The trim removed 6 bases at V and 2 bases at J, leaving 6 bases unmatched. The CDR3 has 15 residues. The germline V gene encodes CDR1 WSHSY and CDR2 SAAADI. The CDR3 DNA reads TGCGCCAGCAGCTCTAGCGGGGGACTTCAAGAGACCCAGTACTTC. This gives the protein CASSSSGGLQETQYF.

The chain has TRBV2 and TRBJ2-5, with 7 positions matching TRBD1. V was pared by 4 bases and J by 5 bases, with 10 bases of the junction left unmatched. This CDR3 has 15 amino acids. The V gene's germline CDR1 is SNHLY and CDR2 FYNNEI. CDR3 protein: CASSVLGQVGETQYF. The CDR3 DNA reads TGTGCCAGCAGTGTGCTAGGACAGGTGGGGGAGACCCAGTACTTC.

The chain links TRBV7-3 to TRBJ1-5; D remains ambiguous. The length of the CDR3 is 10 residues. V lost 11 bases and J lost 3, with 5 bases in between. CDR1 and CDR2 (germline): SGHTA, FQGTGA. In nucleotides, the CDR3 is TGTGCCGATCCCAATCAGCCCCAGCATTTT. It specifies CADPNQPQHF.

This chain links TRBV6-6 with TRBJ1-2; no firm D call. This CDR3 region has 15 residues. Per the germline V gene, CDR1 is MNHNY and CDR2 is SVGAGI (reference sequence). Trimming stripped 4 bases from V and 1 base from J, with 13 bases between. The CDR3 nucleotides read TGTGCCAGCAGTTCCCTGTTACAGCTTAACTATGGCTACACCTTC. Translating it yields CASSSLLQLNYGYTF.

The chain employs TRBV6-6 and TRBJ1-1; D is unresolved. Germline V gene sequence: CDR1 MNHNY, CDR2 SVGAGI (reference sequence). The CDR3 loop spans 13 amino acids. Trimming stripped 4 bases from V and 6 bases from J, with 12 bases between. The CDR3 reads CASSSPVPAEAFF. The CDR3 nucleotides are TGTGCCAGCAGTTCCCCGGTCCCCGCTGAAGCTTTCTTT.

The chain couples TRBV4-2 to TRBJ1-3; D might be TRBD1 (6 bases). The germline V gene encodes CDR1 LGHNA and CDR2 YNFKEQ. The V end was cut by 0 bases, the J end by 0 bases, with 12 bases between. This CDR3 is 17 amino acids long. The CDR3 loop is CASSQDFRGTSGNTIYF. For the CDR3, the DNA is TGTGCCAGCAGCCAAGATTTCAGGGGCACCTCTGGAAACACCATATATTTT.

The CDR3 sequence is CATSRDPQGEAFF. In DNA form, the CDR3 reads TGTGCCACCAGCAGAGATCCACAGGGTGAGGCTTTCTTT. V and J are TRBV15 and TRBJ1-1; possibly TRBD1 for D (6 bases). V was shortened by 0 bases and J by 11 bases, with 13 bases between the two germline ends. The germline V gene has CDR1 LNHNV and CDR2 YYDKDF (reference sequence). CDR3 size: 13 residues.

J is TRBJ2-2 and V is TRBV5-4; TRBD1 aligns across 11 bases. The J segment lost 5 bases and the V segment lost 4 bases, leaving 4 bases of the junction unmatched. The CDR3 runs to 15 residues. CDR1 and CDR2 from the germline V gene are SGHNT and YYREEE (reference sequence). CDR3 sequence reads: CASSLGQGETGELFF. In DNA form, the CDR3 reads TGTGCCAGCAGCCTGGGACAGGGGGAGACCGGGGAGCTGTTTTTT.

This clone was counted a few times. CDR3 sequence reads: CASRYSRAYEQYF. The CDR3 DNA follows: TGCGCCAGCAGATACAGCCGCGCCTACGAGCAGTACTTC. V is TRBV5-1 and J is TRBJ2-7; no firm D call. CDR3 length: 13 amino acids. Trimming left V 5 bases short and J 2 bases short, with 11 bases between. Germline V gene sequence: CDR1 SGHRS, CDR2 YFSETQ. Full variable domain (outside the CDR3, taken from reference TRBV5-1 and TRBJ2-7): KAGVTQTPRYLIKTRGQQVTLSCSPISGHRSVSWYQQTPGQGLQFLFEYFSETQRNKGNFPGRFSGRQFSNSRSEMNVSTLELGDSALYLCASRYSRAYEQYFGPGTRLTVT.

The chain has TRBV7-9 and TRBJ2-7; D is possibly TRBD2 (5 bases). This CDR3 region has 15 residues. The germline gives CDR1 SEHNR, CDR2 FQNEAQ (reference sequence). The ends were cut back, 4 bases at V and 4 bases at J, with 17 bases in the middle. For the CDR3, the DNA is TGTGCCAGCAGCTCCGCGAGGGCGAAAAGTTACGAGCAGTACTTC. Protein: CASSSARAKSYEQYF.

In this sample, this clone turned up a few times. The V call is TRBV10-3, the J call TRBJ1-5, with 7 bases matching TRBD1. CDR1 is ENHRY, CDR2 SYGVKD, per germline. The V gene end was trimmed by 0 bases and the J gene end by 3 bases; junction bases not matched to a gene: 5. This CDR3 contains 16 residues. The CDR3 sequence: CAISESTGWNNQPQHF. CDR3 bases: TGTGCCATCAGTGAGTCGACAGGGTGGAACAATCAGCCCCAGCATTTT.